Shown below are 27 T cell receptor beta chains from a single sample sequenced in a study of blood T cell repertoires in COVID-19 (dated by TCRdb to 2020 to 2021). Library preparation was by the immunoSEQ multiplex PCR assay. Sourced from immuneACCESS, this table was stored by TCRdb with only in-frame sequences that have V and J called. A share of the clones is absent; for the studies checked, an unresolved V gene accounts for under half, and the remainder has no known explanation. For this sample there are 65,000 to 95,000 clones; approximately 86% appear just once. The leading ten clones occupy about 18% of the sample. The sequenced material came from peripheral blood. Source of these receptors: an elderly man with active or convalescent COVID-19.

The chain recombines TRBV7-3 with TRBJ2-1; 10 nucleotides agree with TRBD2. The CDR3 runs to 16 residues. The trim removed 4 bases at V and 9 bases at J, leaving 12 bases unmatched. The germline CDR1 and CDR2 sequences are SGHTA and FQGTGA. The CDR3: CASSSTRASGSSEQFF. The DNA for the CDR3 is TGTGCCAGCAGCTCGACACGGGCTAGCGGGAGTAGTGAGCAGTTCTTC.

CDR3 sequence: CASSSSDRLNQPQHF. The CDR3 nucleotides read TGTGCCAGCAGTTCCTCGGACAGGCTAAATCAGCCCCAGCATTTT. V and J are TRBV6-5 and TRBJ1-5; 7 nucleotides match TRBD1. Germline V gene data show CDR1 as MNHEY and CDR2 as SVGAGI. V shed 4 bases and J 4 bases; nucleotides not matched to a gene: 7. The length of the CDR3 is 15 residues.

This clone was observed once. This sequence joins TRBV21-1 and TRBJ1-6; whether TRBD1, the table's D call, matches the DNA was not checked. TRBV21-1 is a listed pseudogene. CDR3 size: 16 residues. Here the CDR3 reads CASSKARQGDNSPLHF. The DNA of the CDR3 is TGTGCCAGCAGCAAAGCGCGACAGGGAGATAATTCACCCCTCCACTTT.

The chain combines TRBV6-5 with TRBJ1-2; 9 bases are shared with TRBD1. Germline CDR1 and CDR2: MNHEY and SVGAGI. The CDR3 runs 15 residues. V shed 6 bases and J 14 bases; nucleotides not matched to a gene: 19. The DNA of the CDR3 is TGTGCCAGCAGGACTGAACGGGACAGGGCCTCCACTAATACCTTC. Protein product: CASRTERDRASTNTF.

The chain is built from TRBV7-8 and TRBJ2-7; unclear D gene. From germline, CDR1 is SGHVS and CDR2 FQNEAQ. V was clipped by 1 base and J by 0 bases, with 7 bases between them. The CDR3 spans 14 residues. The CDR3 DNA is TGTGCCAGCAGCTTAGTAGTGAGCTCCTACGAGCAGTACGTC. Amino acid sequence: CASSLVVSSYEQYV.

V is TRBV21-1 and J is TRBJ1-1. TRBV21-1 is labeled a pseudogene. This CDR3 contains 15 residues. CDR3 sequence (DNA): TGTGCCAGCAGCAAAGAGAAGAGGCCGAACACTGAAGCTTTCTTT. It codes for CASSKEKRPNTEAFF.

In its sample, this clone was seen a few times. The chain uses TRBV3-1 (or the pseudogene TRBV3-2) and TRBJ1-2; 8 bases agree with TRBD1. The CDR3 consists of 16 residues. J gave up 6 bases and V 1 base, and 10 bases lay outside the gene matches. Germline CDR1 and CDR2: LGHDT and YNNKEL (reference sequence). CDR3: CASSQGLQGATNGYTF. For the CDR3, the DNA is TGTGCCAGCAGCCAAGGGTTGCAGGGGGCAACGAATGGCTACACCTTC.

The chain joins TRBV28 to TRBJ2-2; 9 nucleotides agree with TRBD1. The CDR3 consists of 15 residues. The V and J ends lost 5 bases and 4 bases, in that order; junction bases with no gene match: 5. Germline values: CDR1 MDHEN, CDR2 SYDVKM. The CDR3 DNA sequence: TGTGCCAGCAGTAAACAGGGGGCTGGCACCGGGGAGCTGTTTTTT. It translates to CASSKQGAGTGELFF.

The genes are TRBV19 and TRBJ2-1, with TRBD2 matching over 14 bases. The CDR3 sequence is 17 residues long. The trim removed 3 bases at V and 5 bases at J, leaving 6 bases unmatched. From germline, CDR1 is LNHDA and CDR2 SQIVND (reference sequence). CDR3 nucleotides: TGTGCCAGTAGTATTAGGACTAGCGGGGGGCTCGACAATGAGCAGTTCTTC. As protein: CASSIRTSGGLDNEQFF. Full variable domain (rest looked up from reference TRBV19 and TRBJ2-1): DGGITQSPKYLFRKEGQNVTLSCEQNLNHDAMYWYRQDPGQGLRLIYYSQIVNDFQKGDIAEGYSVSREKKESFPLTVTSAQKNPTAFYLCASSIRTSGGLDNEQFFGPGTRLTVL.

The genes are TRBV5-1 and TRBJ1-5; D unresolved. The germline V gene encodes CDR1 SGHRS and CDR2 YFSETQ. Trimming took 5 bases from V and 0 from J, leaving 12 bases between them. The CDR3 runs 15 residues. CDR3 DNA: TGCGCCAGCAGTCTGGCAGGTAATAGCAATCAGCCCCAGCATTTT. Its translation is CASSLAGNSNQPQHF.

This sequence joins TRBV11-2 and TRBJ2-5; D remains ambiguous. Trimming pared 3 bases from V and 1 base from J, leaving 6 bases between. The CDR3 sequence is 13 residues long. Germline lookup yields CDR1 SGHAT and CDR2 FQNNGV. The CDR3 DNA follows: TGTGCCAGCAGCTTTGTTATCCAAGAGACCCAGTACTTC. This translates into CASSFVIQETQYF.

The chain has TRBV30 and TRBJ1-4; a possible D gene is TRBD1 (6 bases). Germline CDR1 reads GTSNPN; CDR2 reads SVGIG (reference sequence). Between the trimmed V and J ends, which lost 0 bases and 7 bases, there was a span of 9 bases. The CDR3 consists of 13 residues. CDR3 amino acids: CAWSVRGTEKLFF. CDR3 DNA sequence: TGTGCCTGGAGTGTCAGGGGCACTGAAAAACTGTTTTTT. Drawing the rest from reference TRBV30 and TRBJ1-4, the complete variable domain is SQTIHQWPATLVQPVGSPLSLECTVEGTSNPNLYWYRQAAGRGLQLLFYSVGIGQISSEVPQNLSASRPQDRQFILSSKKLLLSDSGFYLCAWSVRGTEKLFFGSGTQLSVL.

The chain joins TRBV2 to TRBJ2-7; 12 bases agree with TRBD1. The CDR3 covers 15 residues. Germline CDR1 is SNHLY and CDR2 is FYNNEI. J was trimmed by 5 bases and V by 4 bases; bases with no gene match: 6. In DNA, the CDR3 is TGTGCCAGCAGTGGGACGGGGACAGGGGGCGACGAGCAGTACGTC. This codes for CASSGTGTGGDEQYV.

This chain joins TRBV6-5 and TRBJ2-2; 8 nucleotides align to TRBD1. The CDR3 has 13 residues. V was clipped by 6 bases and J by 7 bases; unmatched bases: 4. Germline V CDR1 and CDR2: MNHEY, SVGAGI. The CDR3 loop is CASRGTGVGELFF. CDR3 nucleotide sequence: TGTGCCAGCAGGGGGACAGGCGTCGGGGAGCTGTTTTTT.

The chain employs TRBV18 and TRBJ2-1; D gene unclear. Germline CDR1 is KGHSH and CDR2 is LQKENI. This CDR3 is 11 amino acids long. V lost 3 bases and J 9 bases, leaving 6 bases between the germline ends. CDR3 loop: CASSPVGEQFF. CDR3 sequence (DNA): TGTGCCAGCTCACCGGTCGGTGAGCAGTTCTTC. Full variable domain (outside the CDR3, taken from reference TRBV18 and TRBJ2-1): NAGVMQNPRHLVRRRGQEARLRCSPMKGHSHVYWYRQLPEEGLKFMVYLQKENIIDESGMPKERFSAEFPKEGPSILRIQQVVRGDSAAYFCASSPVGEQFFGPGTRLTVL.

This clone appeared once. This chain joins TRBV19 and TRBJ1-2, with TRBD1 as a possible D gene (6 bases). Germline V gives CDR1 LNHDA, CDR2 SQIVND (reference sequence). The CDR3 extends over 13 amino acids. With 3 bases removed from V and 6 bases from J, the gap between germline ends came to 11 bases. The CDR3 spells CASSISGADGYTF. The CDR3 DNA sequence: TGTGCCAGTAGTATTTCAGGGGCAGATGGCTACACCTTC.

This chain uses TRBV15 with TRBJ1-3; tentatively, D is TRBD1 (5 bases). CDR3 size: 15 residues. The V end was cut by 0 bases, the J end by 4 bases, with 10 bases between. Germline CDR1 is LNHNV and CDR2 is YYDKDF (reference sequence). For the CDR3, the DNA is TGTGCCACCAGCAGAGACAGGGCCAGGGGAAACACCATATATTTT. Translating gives CATSRDRARGNTIYF.

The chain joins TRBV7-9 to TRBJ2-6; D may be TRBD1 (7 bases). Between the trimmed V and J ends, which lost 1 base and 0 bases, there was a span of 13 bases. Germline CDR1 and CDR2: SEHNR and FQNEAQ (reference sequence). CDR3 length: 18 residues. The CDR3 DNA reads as TGTGCCAGCAGCTTAGTGGGTCAGGGGGGCTCTGGGGCCAACGTCCTGACTTTC. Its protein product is CASSLVGQGGSGANVLTF.

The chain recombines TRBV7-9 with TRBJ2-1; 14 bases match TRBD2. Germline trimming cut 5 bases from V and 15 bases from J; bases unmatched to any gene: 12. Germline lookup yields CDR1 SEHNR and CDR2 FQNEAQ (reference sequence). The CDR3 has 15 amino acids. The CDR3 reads CASSRGGTSGSLTFF. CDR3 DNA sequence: TGTGCCAGCAGCAGAGGAGGGACTAGCGGGAGTTTAACGTTCTTC.

CDR3 residues: CASRSTTSEAFF. CDR3 bases: TGTGCCAGCAGGTCCACAACCTCTGAAGCTTTCTTT. This sequence joins TRBV27 and TRBJ1-1; no definite D call. The ends were cut back, 6 bases at V and 6 bases at J, with 11 bases in the middle. The germline CDR1 and CDR2 sequences are MNHEY and SMNVEV (reference sequence). The CDR3 sequence is 12 residues long.

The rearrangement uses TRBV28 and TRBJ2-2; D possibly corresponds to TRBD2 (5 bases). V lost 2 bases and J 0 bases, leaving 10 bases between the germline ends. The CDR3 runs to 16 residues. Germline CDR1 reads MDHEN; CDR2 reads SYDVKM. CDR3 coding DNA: TGTGCCAGCAGTTTAGAGCGGACGACGAACACCGGGGAGCTGTTTTTT. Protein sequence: CASSLERTTNTGELFF.

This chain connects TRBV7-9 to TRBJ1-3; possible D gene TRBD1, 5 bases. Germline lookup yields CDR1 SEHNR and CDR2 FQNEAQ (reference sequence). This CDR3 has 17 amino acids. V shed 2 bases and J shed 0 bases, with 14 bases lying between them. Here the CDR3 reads CASSLRTGPNSGNTIYF. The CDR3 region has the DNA TGTGCCAGCAGCTTACGAACAGGCCCAAACTCTGGAAACACCATATATTTT.

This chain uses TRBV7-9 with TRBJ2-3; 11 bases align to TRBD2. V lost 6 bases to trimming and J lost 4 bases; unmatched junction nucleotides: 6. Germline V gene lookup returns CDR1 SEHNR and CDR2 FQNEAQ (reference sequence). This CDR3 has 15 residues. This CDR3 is CASSFLAGGADTQYF. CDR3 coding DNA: TGTGCCAGCAGTTTTCTAGCGGGAGGTGCAGATACGCAGTATTTT.

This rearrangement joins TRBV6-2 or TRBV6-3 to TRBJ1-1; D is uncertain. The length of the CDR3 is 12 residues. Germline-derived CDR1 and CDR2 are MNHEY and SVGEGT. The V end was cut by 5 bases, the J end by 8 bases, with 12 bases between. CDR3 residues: CASSPQETEAFF. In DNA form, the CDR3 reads TGTGCCAGCAGTCCACAAGAAACAGAAGCTTTCTTT.

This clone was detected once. CDR3 sequence reads: CASSPRGREQYV. CDR3 nucleotide sequence: TGTGCCAGCAGCCCCAGGGGGCGCGAGCAGTACGTC. The chain employs TRBV5-5 and TRBJ2-7; TRBD1 aligns across 8 bases. The CDR3 sequence is 12 residues long. In germline, CDR1 is SGHKS, CDR2 YYEKEE (reference sequence). Losses at the gene ends were 4 bases for V and 6 bases for J; bases not matched to a gene: 3.

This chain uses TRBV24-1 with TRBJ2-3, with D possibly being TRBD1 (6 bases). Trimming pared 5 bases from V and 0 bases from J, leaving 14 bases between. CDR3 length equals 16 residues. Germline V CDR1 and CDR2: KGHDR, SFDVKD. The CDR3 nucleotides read TGTGCCACCAGTGTCCGCCGGACAGCTAGCACAGATACGCAGTATTTT. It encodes CATSVRRTASTDTQYF.

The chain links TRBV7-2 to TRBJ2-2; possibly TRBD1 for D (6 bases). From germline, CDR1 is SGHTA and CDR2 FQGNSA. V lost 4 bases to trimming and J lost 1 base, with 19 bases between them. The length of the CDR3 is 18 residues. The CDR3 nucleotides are TGTGCCAGCAGCTCATTTTATACCGGGACACTGAACACCGGGGAGCTGTTTTTT. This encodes CASSSFYTGTLNTGELFF.